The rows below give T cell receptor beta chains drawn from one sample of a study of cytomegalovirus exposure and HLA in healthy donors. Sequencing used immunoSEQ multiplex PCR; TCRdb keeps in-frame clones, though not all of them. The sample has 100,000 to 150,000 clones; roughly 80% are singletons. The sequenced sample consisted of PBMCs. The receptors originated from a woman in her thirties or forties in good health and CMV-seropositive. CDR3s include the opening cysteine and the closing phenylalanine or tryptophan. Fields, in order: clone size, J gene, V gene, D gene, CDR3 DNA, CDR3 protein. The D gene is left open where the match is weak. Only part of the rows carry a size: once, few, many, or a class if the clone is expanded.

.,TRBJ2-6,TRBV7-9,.,TGTGCCAGCAGCTTAATTATGGAGGGCGGGGCCAACGTCCTGACTTTC,CASSLIMEGGANVLTF
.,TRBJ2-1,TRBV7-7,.,TGTGCTAGCAGCTTAGGAGCGGGTCCCGGGGGTGAGCAGTTCTTC,CASSLGAGPGGEQFF
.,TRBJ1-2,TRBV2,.,TGTGCCAGCACGGCGGAGCCTCTGGTGGATGGCTACACCTTC,CASTAEPLVDGYTF
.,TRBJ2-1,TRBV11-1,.,TGTGCCGGCAGCTCACCCGGGACTCCGAGTCTTGAGCAGTTCTTC,CAGSSPGTPSLEQFF
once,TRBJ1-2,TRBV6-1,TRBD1,TGTGCCAGCGGGACAGGGGGCGAGGGCTACACCTTC,CASGTGGEGYTF
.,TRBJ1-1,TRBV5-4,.,TGTGCCAGCAGCTTGGAGAGGGGGTACACTGAAGCTTTCTTT,CASSLERGYTEAFF
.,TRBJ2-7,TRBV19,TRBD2,TGTGCCAGTAGTATAGATGCTAGCGGGAGAGGTGAGCAGTACTTC,CASSIDASGRGEQYF
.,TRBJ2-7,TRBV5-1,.,TGCGCCAGCAGCTTGAGAACAGGGACCAAGGCAGAGCAGTACTTC,CASSLRTGTKAEQYF
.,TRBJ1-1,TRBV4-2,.,TGTGCCAGCAGCCCGGCGGGGGGGAGCGGGACTGAAGCTTTCTTT,CASSPAGGSGTEAFF
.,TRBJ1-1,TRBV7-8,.,TGTGCCAGCAGCTTAGGGACATTGAACACTGAAGCTTTCTTT,CASSLGTLNTEAFF
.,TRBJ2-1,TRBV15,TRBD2,TGTGCCACCAGCAGTGACATAGCGGGGAGAAAGCAGTTCTTC,CATSSDIAGRKQFF
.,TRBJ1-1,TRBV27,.,TGTGCCAGCAGTTTATACCCAGGGGCGGACACTGAAGCTTTCTTT,CASSLYPGADTEAFF
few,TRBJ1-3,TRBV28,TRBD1,TGTGCCAGCAGTTCATCAACAGGGGGGGGAAACACCATATATTTT,CASSSSTGGGNTIYF
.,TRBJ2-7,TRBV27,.,TGTGCCAGCCGCAGGGTTTACGGCGAGCAGTACTTC,CASRRVYGEQYF
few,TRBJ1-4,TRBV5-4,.,TGTGCCAGCAGTCAGGGTGTTGATGAAAAACTGTTTTTT,CASSQGVDEKLFF
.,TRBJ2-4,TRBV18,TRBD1,TGTGCCAGCTCACCACAGGGGGCGGTAGCCAAAAACATTCAGTACTTC,CASSPQGAVAKNIQYF
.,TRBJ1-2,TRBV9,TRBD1,TGTGCCAGCAGCGAGGGGTGGACAGGGTACTCTGGCTACACCTTC,CASSEGWTGYSGYTF
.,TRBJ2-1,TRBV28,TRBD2,TGTGCCAGCAAGGGGACTAGCGGCTACAATGAGCAGTTCTTC,CASKGTSGYNEQFF
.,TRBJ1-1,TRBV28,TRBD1,TGTGCCAGCAGTCCCCCTATCACAGGGGACACTGAAGCTTTCTTT,CASSPPITGDTEAFF
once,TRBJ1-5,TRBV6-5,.,TGTGCCAGCAGCCCCGGGGTATCGGGCAATCAGCCCCAGCATTTT,CASSPGVSGNQPQHF
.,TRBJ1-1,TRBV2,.,TGTGCCAGCAGTGGCACCGGTGTGAACACTGAAGCTTTCTTT,CASSGTGVNTEAFF
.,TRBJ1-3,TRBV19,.,TGTGCCAGTAGTATCGGACATCCCGCTGGAAACACCATATATTTT,CASSIGHPAGNTIYF
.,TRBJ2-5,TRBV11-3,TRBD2,TGTGCCAGCAGCTTAATTAGGACTAGCGGGAGGGGAGAGACCCAGTACTTC,CASSLIRTSGRGETQYF
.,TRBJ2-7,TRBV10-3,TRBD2,TGTGCCATCAGCTCCGGGAGGACCTACGAGCAGTACTTC,CAISSGRTYEQYF
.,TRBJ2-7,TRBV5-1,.,TGCGCCAGCAGCTCTGACACGTACGAGCAGTACTTC,CASSSDTYEQYF
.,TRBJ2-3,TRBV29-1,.,TGCAGCGTTGGGGGCGGGAATCCAGATACGCAGTATTTT,CSVGGGNPDTQYF
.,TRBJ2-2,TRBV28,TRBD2,TGTGCCAGCAGTGCCGAGGTAGGACTAGCGGAAACCTGGGACACCGGGGAGCTGTTTTTT,CASSAEVGLAETWDTGELFF
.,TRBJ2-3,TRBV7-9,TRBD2,TGTGCCAGCAGCTCAAGACTAGCGGGAGCAGCAGATACGCAGTATTTT,CASSSRLAGAADTQYF
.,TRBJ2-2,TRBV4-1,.,TGCGCCAGCAGCCAAGATCCAGGGTTCACCGGGGAGCTGTTTTTT,CASSQDPGFTGELFF
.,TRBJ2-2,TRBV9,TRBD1,TGTGCCAGCAGCGTAGCTACAGGGGAATCCGGGGAGCTGTTTTTT,CASSVATGESGELFF
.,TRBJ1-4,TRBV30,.,TGTGCCTGGAGTGTACTGGGCTATGGTCATGAAAAACTGTTTTTT,CAWSVLGYGHEKLFF
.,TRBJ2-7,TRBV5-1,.,TGCGCCAGCAGCTTGTCCCCGGTGCACTGGAGCTCCTACGAGCAGTACTTC,CASSLSPVHWSSYEQYF
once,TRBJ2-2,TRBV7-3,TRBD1,TGTGCCAGCAGCCGGGACAGGGATGAGGGCGGGGAGCTGTTTTTT,CASSRDRDEGGELFF
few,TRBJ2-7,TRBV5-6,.,TGTGCCAGCAGCCTAGTCCGCGGTATCCACGAGCAGTACTTC,CASSLVRGIHEQYF
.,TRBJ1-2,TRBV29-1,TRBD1,TGCAGCGTTGAGACAGGGGGCTTAGGCTACACCTTC,CSVETGGLGYTF
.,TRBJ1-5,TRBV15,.,TGTGCCACCAGCAGAGTTGGGGCGCCGGGCAATCAGCCCCAGCATTTT,CATSRVGAPGNQPQHF
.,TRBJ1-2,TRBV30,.,TGTGCCTGGAGTGTAGGTCCGGGAGGCTACACCTTC,CAWSVGPGGYTF
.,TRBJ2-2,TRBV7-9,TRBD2,TGTGCCAGCAGCTTACGAGCGGGAGCCGGGGAGCTGTTTTTT,CASSLRAGAGELFF
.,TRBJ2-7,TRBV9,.,TGTGCCAGCAGCGGTCCGGGGAATCACTACGAGCAGTACTTC,CASSGPGNHYEQYF
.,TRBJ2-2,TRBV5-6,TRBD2,TGTGCCAGCAGCGTTGGACTAGCGGGCACGAACACCGGGGAGCTGTTTTTT,CASSVGLAGTNTGELFF
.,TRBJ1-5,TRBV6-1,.,TGTGCCAGCGAAGGGGATGTCGGCAATCAGCCCCAGCATTTT,CASEGDVGNQPQHF
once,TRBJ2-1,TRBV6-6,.,TGTGCCAGCAGCTCTCCTAGCTCCTACAATGAGCAGTTCTTC,CASSSPSSYNEQFF